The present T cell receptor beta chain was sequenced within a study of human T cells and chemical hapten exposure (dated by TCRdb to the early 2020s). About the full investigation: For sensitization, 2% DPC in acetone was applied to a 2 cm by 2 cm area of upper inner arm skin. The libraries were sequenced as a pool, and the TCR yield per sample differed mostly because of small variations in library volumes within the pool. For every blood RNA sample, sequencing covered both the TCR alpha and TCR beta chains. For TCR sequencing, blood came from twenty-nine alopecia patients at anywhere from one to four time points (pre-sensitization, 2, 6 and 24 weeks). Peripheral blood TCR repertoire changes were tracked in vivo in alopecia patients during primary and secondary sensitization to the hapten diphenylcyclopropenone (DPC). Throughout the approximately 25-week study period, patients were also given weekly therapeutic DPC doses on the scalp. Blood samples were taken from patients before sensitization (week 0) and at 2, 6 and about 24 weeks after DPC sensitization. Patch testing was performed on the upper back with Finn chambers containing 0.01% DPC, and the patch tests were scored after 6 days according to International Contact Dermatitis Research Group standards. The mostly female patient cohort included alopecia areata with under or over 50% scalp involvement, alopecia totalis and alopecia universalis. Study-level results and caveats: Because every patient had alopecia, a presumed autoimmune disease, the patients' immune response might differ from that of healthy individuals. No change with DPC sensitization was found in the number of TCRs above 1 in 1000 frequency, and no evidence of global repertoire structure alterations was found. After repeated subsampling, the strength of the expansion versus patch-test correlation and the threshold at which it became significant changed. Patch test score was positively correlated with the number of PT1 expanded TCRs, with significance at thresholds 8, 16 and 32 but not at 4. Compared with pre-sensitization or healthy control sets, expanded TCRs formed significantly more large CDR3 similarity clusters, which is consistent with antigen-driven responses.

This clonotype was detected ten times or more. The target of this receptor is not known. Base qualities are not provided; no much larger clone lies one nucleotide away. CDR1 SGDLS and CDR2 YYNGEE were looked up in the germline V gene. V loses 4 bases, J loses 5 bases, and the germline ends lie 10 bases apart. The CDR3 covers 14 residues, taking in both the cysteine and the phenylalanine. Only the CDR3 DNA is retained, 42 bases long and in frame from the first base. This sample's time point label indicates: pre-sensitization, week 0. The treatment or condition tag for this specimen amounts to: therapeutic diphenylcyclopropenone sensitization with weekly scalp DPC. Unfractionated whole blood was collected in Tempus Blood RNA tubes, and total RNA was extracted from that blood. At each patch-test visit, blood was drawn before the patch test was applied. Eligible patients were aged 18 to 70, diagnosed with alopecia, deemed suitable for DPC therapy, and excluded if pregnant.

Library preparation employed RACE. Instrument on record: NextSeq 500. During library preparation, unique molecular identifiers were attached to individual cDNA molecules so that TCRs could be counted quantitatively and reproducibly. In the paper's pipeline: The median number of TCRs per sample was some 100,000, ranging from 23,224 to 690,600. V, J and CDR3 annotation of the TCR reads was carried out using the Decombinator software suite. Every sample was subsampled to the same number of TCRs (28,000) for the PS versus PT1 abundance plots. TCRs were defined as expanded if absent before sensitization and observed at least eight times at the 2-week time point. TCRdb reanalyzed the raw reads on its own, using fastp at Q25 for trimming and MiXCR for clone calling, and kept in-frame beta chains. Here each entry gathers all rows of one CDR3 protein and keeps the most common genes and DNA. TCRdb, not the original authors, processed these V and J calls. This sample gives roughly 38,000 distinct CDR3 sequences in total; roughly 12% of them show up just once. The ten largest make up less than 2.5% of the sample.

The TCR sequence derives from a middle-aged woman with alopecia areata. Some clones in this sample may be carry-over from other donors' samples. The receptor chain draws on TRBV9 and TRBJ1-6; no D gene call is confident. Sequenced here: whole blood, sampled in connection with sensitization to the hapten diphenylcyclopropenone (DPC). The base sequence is TGTGCCAGCAGCCGGGGAGCCGATAATTCACCCCTCCACTTT. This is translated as CASSRGADNSPLHF.